Following are 25 T cell receptor beta chains from one sample sequenced in a study of blood T cell repertoires in COVID-19. Measured with immunoSEQ multiplex PCR; TCRdb has only the in-frame clones, and not every one. The table records approximately 300,000 clones, around 89% of them present only once. Sample: peripheral blood. These receptors all come from a woman between 35 and 50 years old with acute or convalescent COVID-19.

V is TRBV9 and J is TRBJ2-3, with TRBD2 matching over 9 bases. The CDR3 length is 19 residues. Germline-derived CDR1 and CDR2 are SGDLS and YYNGEE. V dropped 0 bases and J dropped 1; count of bases not matched to a gene: 12. This CDR3 reads CASSVAPQRGARGTDTQYF. The CDR3 DNA reads TGTGCCAGCAGCGTAGCTCCCCAGCGGGGGGCCCGGGGCACAGATACGCAGTATTTT.

This clone was seen more than once but under ten times. The V gene is TRBV6-5, the J gene TRBJ1-2; 8 bases agree with TRBD1. The V gene end was trimmed by 6 bases and the J gene end by 8 bases; junction bases not matched to a gene: 14. The CDR3 length is 15 residues. Germline V gene lookup returns CDR1 MNHEY and CDR2 SVGAGI. CDR3 DNA: TGTGCCAGCAGCGGCAATCCCCAGGGGGCGGTAGGCTACACCTTC. It specifies CASSGNPQGAVGYTF.

The genes are TRBV19 and TRBJ1-2, with D possibly being TRBD1 (6 bases). CDR1 and CDR2 (germline): LNHDA, SQIVND (reference sequence). The V end was cut by 3 bases, the J end by 4 bases, with 9 bases between. The CDR3 sequence is 13 residues long. CDR3 bases: TGTGCCAGTAGTATGAGGGGGTCCTATGGCTACACCTTC. Protein sequence: CASSMRGSYGYTF.

This chain joins TRBV4-1 and TRBJ1-1; D ambiguous. Germline V gene lookup returns CDR1 MGHRA and CDR2 YSYEKL. The CDR3 extends over 12 amino acids. V was cut by 0 bases and J by 11 bases, with 10 bases left in between. The chain's CDR3 is CASSQDRAAAFF. For the CDR3, the DNA is TGCGCCAGCAGCCAAGATCGTGCGGCGGCTTTCTTT.

This rearrangement joins TRBV6-6 to TRBJ2-7, with D unclear. V was clipped by 2 bases and J by 6 bases, with 14 bases between them. Germline lookup yields CDR1 MNHNY and CDR2 SVGAGI (reference sequence). The CDR3 loop spans 14 amino acids. The CDR3 here is CASSYPSLWAEQYV. The CDR3 nucleotides read TGTGCCAGCAGTTACCCAAGTCTCTGGGCCGAGCAGTACGTC.

The V call is TRBV5-5, the J call TRBJ1-1; D is perhaps TRBD1 (5 bases). The germline V and J ends were trimmed by 1 base and 7 bases, with 8 bases remaining between them. The CDR3 is 12 residues long. Germline CDR1 reads SGHKS; CDR2 reads YYEKEE (reference sequence). Here the CDR3 reads CASSLSGVEAFF. CDR3 nucleotides: TGTGCCAGCAGCTTGTCGGGGGTTGAAGCTTTCTTT. Complete variable domain (other parts from reference TRBV5-5 and TRBJ1-1): DAGVTQSPTHLIKTRGQQVTLRCSPISGHKSVSWYQQVLGQGPQFIFQYYEKEERGRGNFPDRFSARQFPNYSSELNVNALLLGDSALYLCASSLSGVEAFFGQGTRLTVV.

The chain links TRBV18 to TRBJ1-3; the match to TRBD1 covers 8 bases. This CDR3 has 15 residues. The V gene end was trimmed by 6 bases and the J gene end by 3 bases; junction bases not matched to a gene: 7. Germline CDR1 reads KGHSH; CDR2 reads LQKENI. CDR3 sequence (DNA): TGTGCCAGCTCGAAGACAGGGGTTGGTGGAAACACCATATATTTT. It yields the protein CASSKTGVGGNTIYF.

The chain has TRBV5-1 and TRBJ2-5; D call uncertain. CDR1 is SGHRS, CDR2 YFSETQ, per germline. The CDR3 runs 13 residues. V lost 0 bases and J 5 bases, leaving 8 bases between the germline ends. In DNA form, the CDR3 reads TGCGCCAGCAGCTTGGCCCGTCCGGAGACCCAGTACTTC. Residues: CASSLARPETQYF.

Points on this clone: Germline is not matched at one junction end, which may reflect a read error. The V and J genes are TRBV28 and TRBJ2-3; D remains ambiguous. Germline assignment: CDR1 MDHEN and CDR2 SYDVKM. The CDR3 loop spans 12 amino acids. The CDR3 DNA is TGTGCCATCAGTTCGGTTACAGATACGCAGTATTTT. Translated, it gives CAISSVTDTQYF.

V usage is TRBV7-2 and J usage is TRBJ2-3; TRBD2 is a possible D gene (7 bases). The CDR3 contains 14 residues. CDR1 is SGHTA and CDR2 is FQGNSA in the germline V gene. The V and J ends lost 7 bases and 11 bases respectively, with 22 bases between them. CDR3 amino acids: CASKRGGGPGGQYF. DNA of the CDR3: TGTGCCAGCAAGCGGGGCGGGGGCCCGGGGGGGCAGTATTTT. Filled out from reference TRBV7-2 and TRBJ2-3, the complete variable domain reads GAGVSQSPSNKVTEKGKDVELRCDPISGHTALYWYRQSLGQGLEFLIYFQGNSAPDKSGLPSDRFSAERTGGSVSTLTIQRTQQEDSAVYLCASKRGGGPGGQYFGPGTRLTVL.

The rearrangement uses TRBV6-6 and TRBJ1-2; TRBD1 agrees at 9 bases. V shed 2 bases, J shed 6 bases, and the junction held 1 base outside the gene matches. The CDR3 loop spans 13 amino acids. Germline V lookup: CDR1 MNHNY, CDR2 SVGAGI (reference sequence). CDR3 amino acids: CASSYRDRDGYTF. The CDR3 bases are TGTGCCAGCAGTTACCGGGACAGGGATGGCTACACCTTC.

The chain couples TRBV18 to TRBJ2-1; TRBD2 is a possible D gene (6 bases). Trimming cost V 3 bases and J 7 bases, with 10 bases left between them. Germline values: CDR1 KGHSH, CDR2 LQKENI. This CDR3 is 13 amino acids long. CDR3 residues: CASSPPGRNEQFF. The CDR3 DNA is TGTGCCAGCTCACCCCCAGGGAGGAATGAGCAGTTCTTC.

The V and J genes are TRBV7-8 and TRBJ1-2, with 7 bases aligning to TRBD1. CDR1 is SGHVS and CDR2 is FQNEAQ in the germline V gene. V dropped 1 base and J dropped 2; count of bases not matched to a gene: 1. The CDR3 length is 14 residues. The CDR3 DNA follows: TGTGCCAGCAGCTTAGTGGACAGGAACTATGGCTACACCTTC. This gives the protein CASSLVDRNYGYTF.

The chain has TRBV30 and TRBJ2-3; 7 nucleotides line up with TRBD2. The germline gives CDR1 GTSNPN, CDR2 SVGIG (reference sequence). CDR3 size: 12 residues. Trimming at V came to 5 bases and at J to 3 bases, leaving 2 bases not matched to a gene. In DNA form, the CDR3 reads TGTGCCTGGGGAGCGGGGACAGATACGCAGTATTTT. Translation: CAWGAGTDTQYF.

A single count supports this clone. The rearrangement uses TRBV7-4 and TRBJ1-3; D remains unclear. The ends were cut back, 1 base at V and 3 bases at J, with 13 bases in the middle. CDR3 length: 16 amino acids. Germline V gives CDR1 SGHVT, CDR2 SQSDAQ. CDR3: CASSLVAGLIGNTIYF. The CDR3 nucleotides read TGTGCCAGCAGCTTAGTGGCGGGTCTCATTGGAAACACCATATATTTT.

Written as DNA, the CDR3 is TGTGCCAGCCGCGAGGCCCAGGGAAACGGTGGCTACACCTTC. Translated, it gives CASREAQGNGGYTF. The chain uses TRBV6-5 and TRBJ1-2; tentative D call: TRBD1 (5 bases). From germline, CDR1 is MNHEY and CDR2 SVGAGI. This CDR3 has 14 residues. The germline V and J ends were trimmed by 8 bases and 7 bases, with 20 bases remaining between them.

V and J are TRBV24-1 and TRBJ1-2, with 9 bases identical to TRBD1. The CDR3 spans 17 residues. Germline CDR1 is KGHDR and CDR2 is SFDVKD. Unmatched junction bases numbered 12, after V lost 4 bases and J lost 4 bases. The CDR3 protein is CATSDSTRRDRVYGYTF. The CDR3 nucleotides are TGTGCCACCAGTGACTCTACCCGCCGGGACAGGGTCTATGGCTACACCTTC.

The chain couples TRBV9 to TRBJ2-5; 7 nucleotides match TRBD1. Germline CDR1 SGDLS, CDR2 YYNGEE. CDR3 size: 14 residues. The V gene end was trimmed by 3 bases and the J gene end by 5 bases; junction bases not matched to a gene: 7. In DNA form, the CDR3 reads TGTGCCAGCAGCGCGGAAGGGGGCTGGGAGACCCAGTACTTC. It translates to CASSAEGGWETQYF.

This chain uses TRBV5-5 with TRBJ1-6; 9 bases agree with TRBD1. CDR1 and CDR2 (germline): SGHKS, YYEKEE (reference sequence). V was clipped by 5 bases and J by 7 bases; unmatched bases: 7. CDR3 length: 15 amino acids. This chain's CDR3 is CASSTGQGRNSPLHF. CDR3 sequence (DNA): TGTGCCAGCAGTACAGGACAGGGGAGGAATTCACCCCTCCACTTT.

The chain uses TRBV2 and TRBJ1-2, with 11 bases fitting TRBD1. This CDR3 is built from 15 residues. Germline CDR1 reads SNHLY; CDR2 reads FYNNEI. The junction had 3 bases not matched to a gene; V was cut back by 4 bases and J by 2 bases. The chain's CDR3 is CASSGTGGTNYGYTF. The CDR3 region has the DNA TGTGCCAGCAGTGGGACAGGGGGCACCAACTATGGCTACACCTTC.

This chain joins TRBV2 and TRBJ1-2; 9 bases are a match to TRBD1. In germline, CDR1 is SNHLY, CDR2 FYNNEI. Trimming cost V 5 bases and J 4 bases; bases outside gene matches: 11. CDR3 length: 16 amino acids. The CDR3 loop reads CASSSGQGIVVYGYTF. The CDR3 coding sequence is TGTGCCAGCAGTTCTGGACAGGGGATAGTAGTCTATGGCTACACCTTC.

The rearrangement uses TRBV25-1 and TRBJ1-4; TRBD1 agrees at 10 bases. V lost 3 bases and J lost 11; bases outside the gene matches: 6. The length of the CDR3 is 14 residues. Germline CDR1 is MGHDK and CDR2 is SYGVNS. CDR3 residues: CASSEDRGIVKLFF. The CDR3 region has the DNA TGTGCCAGCAGTGAGGACAGGGGGATTGTTAAACTGTTTTTT.

This rearrangement joins TRBV12-5 to TRBJ1-1; no definite D call. This CDR3 has 11 amino acids. Germline V gene sequence: CDR1 LGHNT, CDR2 FRNRAP. Trimming took 9 bases from V and 0 from J, leaving 5 bases between them. The CDR3 region is CASQMNTEAFF. CDR3 bases: TGTGCTAGCCAGATGAACACTGAAGCTTTCTTT.

This clone was counted only a few times. The chain combines TRBV11-2 with TRBJ2-3; D is possibly TRBD1 (5 bases). Germline CDR1 reads SGHAT; CDR2 reads FQNNGV. V was shortened by 1 base and J by 0 bases, with 14 bases between the two germline ends. The CDR3 extends over 17 amino acids. CDR3 region: CASSLVLLQGSTDTQYF. In DNA, the CDR3 is TGTGCCAGCAGCTTAGTGCTGCTCCAGGGAAGCACAGATACGCAGTATTTT.

J is TRBJ2-4 and V is TRBV9; TRBD2 might be the D (5 bases). V was trimmed by 0 bases and J by 6 bases, leaving 10 bases between them. The CDR3 totals 14 residues. The germline V gene encodes CDR1 SGDLS and CDR2 YYNGEE. Here the CDR3 reads CASSVEGAGNIQYF. For the CDR3, the DNA is TGTGCCAGCAGCGTAGAGGGAGCTGGAAACATTCAGTACTTC.